This T cell receptor (beta chain) stems from a study of blood T cells in healthy people across ages. Germline CDR1 reads SEHNR; CDR2 reads FQNEAQ (reference sequence). The CDR3 is 15 residues long. Turning to this clonotype: Its target is not known.

The amount of total RNA extracted per sample was at least 6 micrograms. General observations from the study: Whereas aged donors had fewer naive CD4+ cells, long-lived donors had more of them and higher diversity. The authors considered diversity estimates from one million T cells to be underestimates.

The second PCR ran roughly 6 to 12 cycles with a sample-barcoded 5' primer and J-beta primers. Each sample provided no less than 3 million CDR3-containing paired-end reads. Each CDR3 protein is one row after TCRdb ran MiXCR on the 5' RACE reads. The sample lists 800,000 to 900,000 distinct CDR3 sequences, approximately 67% occurring once. This chain links TRBV7-9 with TRBJ2-4, with 9 bases matching TRBD2. Judging by the DNA end, TRBJ2-7 fits better; the J call may be wrong. The TCR was taken from a man younger than 40 in good health. Material for sequencing was blood. CDR3 in amino acids: CASSSSSGAIYEQYF. The CDR3 DNA reads TGTGCCAGCAGCTCATCTAGCGGGGCTATCTACGAGCAGTACTTC.